This is a list of T cell receptor beta chains from one sample in a study of cytomegalovirus exposure and HLA in healthy donors. Sequencing used immunoSEQ multiplex PCR; TCRdb keeps in-frame clones, though not all of them. The data show more than 140,000 clones, with 64% seen just once and 3% held by the top ten. The sample was PBMCs. These receptors were collected from a woman in her twenties or thirties in good health and CMV-seropositive. CDR3s include the opening cysteine and the closing phenylalanine or tryptophan. Each record gives: clone size, J gene, D gene, V gene, CDR3 DNA, CDR3 protein. A D gene is named only where the DNA matches it firmly. Rows may omit the clone size; those that give it use once, few, many or a size class.

>-|TRBJ2-5|TRBD2|TRBV2
TGTGCCAGCAGTGAGGGACTAGGGGTTGTCGGAGAGACCCAGTACTTC
CASSEGLGVVGETQYF
>-|TRBJ2-5|TRBD2|TRBV28
TGTGCCAGCAGTTCTCGGGAGGCGGGGGGTAGGGAGACCCAGTACTTC
CASSSREAGGRETQYF
>-|TRBJ2-3|-|TRBV5-4
TGTGCCAGCAGCTTACCGGAGGTCGGGAGTACGACAGATACGCAGTATTTT
CASSLPEVGSTTDTQYF
>few|TRBJ1-4|-|TRBV30
TGTGCCTGGAGTGTATTCCGGCAGGAGGAGGAAAAACTGTTTTTT
CAWSVFRQEEEKLFF
>-|TRBJ2-3|TRBD2|TRBV4-1
TGCGCCAGCAGCCAGACGTTAACCGGGACTAGCGGAAGCACAGATACGCAGTATTTT
CASSQTLTGTSGSTDTQYF
>-|TRBJ2-7|TRBD1|TRBV25-1
TGTGCCAGCCGTTCCCCCGGGACAGGTGCCTACGAGCAGTACTTC
CASRSPGTGAYEQYF
>-|TRBJ2-5|TRBD1|TRBV2
TGTGCCAGCAGCGCAACAGGGGGAGAGACCCAGTACTTC
CASSATGGETQYF
>-|TRBJ2-7|TRBD2|TRBV5-4
TGTGCCAGCAGCTTTGCTAGCGGGGCCTACGAGCAGTACTTC
CASSFASGAYEQYF
>medium-sized|TRBJ1-4|-|TRBV27
TGTGCCAGCAGAACCTTACAGGGCACCCTGGCAAAACTGTTTTTT
CASRTLQGTLAKLFF
>-|TRBJ1-1|-|TRBV21-1
TGTGCCAGCAGCAAGCCCCCTGTAGACAGGGAGAACACTGAAGCTTTCTTT
CASSKPPVDRENTEAFF
>-|TRBJ1-1|TRBD1|TRBV9
TGTGCCAGCAGTCAAACAGGGGGCGTCAACACTGAAGCTTTCTTT
CASSQTGGVNTEAFF
>-|TRBJ1-1|-|TRBV13
TGTGCCAGCAGCTTATATGGGTCGGGGAACACTGAAGCTTTCTTT
CASSLYGSGNTEAFF
>-|TRBJ2-3|-|TRBV7-2
TGTGCCAGCAGCACGACTAGTCTGAATACGCAGTATTTT
CASSTTSLNTQYF
>-|TRBJ2-5|-|TRBV6-6
TGTGCCAGCTCACCGGGGTCTGAGACCCAGTACTTC
CASSPGSETQYF
>-|TRBJ2-1|-|TRBV18
TGTGCCAGCTCACTTAGTCGGGGGGCATCCTACAATGAGCAGTTCTTC
CASSLSRGASYNEQFF
>-|TRBJ1-1|-|TRBV4-2
TGTGCCAGCAGCCAAGATGACAGGTCGCCCCTGAACACTGAAGCTTTCTTT
CASSQDDRSPLNTEAFF
>-|TRBJ1-1|-|TRBV5-1
TGCGCCAGCAGCTTGGTGTCCAGGGCGATCGCTGAAGCTTTCTTT
CASSLVSRAIAEAFF
>-|TRBJ1-4|-|TRBV4-2
TGTGCCAGCAGCAAGGTGCGAGGCGCGGGCGAAAAACTGTTTTTT
CASSKVRGAGEKLFF
>-|TRBJ2-1|TRBD2|TRBV13
TGTGCCAGCAGCTTAGGCTCTAGCGGGAGGCCGGAGCAGTTCTTC
CASSLGSSGRPEQFF
>-|TRBJ1-1|-|TRBV13
TGTGCCAGCAGCTTAGGCCTGGGGAGTGAAGCTTTCTTT
CASSLGLGSEAFF
>few|TRBJ1-1|-|TRBV7-9
TGTGCCAGCAGCACGGACTGGAACACTGAAGCTTTCTTT
CASSTDWNTEAFF
>-|TRBJ1-2|-|TRBV5-8
TGTGCCAGCAGCTTGGCAGCAGGGTATGGCTACACCTTC
CASSLAAGYGYTF
>-|TRBJ1-5|-|TRBV28
TGTGCCAGCACCCGACTGCACTATAGCAATCAGCCCCAGCATTTT
CASTRLHYSNQPQHF
>-|TRBJ1-1|-|TRBV14
TGTGCCAGCAGCCAACCCGACAGTGGGGACACTGAAGCTTTCTTT
CASSQPDSGDTEAFF
>few|TRBJ2-7|TRBD1|TRBV2
TGTGCCAGCAGCGGACAGGGGCGGGTCTACGAGCAGTACTTC
CASSGQGRVYEQYF
>-|TRBJ2-3|-|TRBV7-8
TGTGCCAGCAGCCCCTCCCGTTTCTTCACAGATACGCAGTATTTT
CASSPSRFFTDTQYF
>-|TRBJ2-7|TRBD2|TRBV2
TGTGCCAGCAGTGGCAGTCTAGCGGGAGTTCAGCAGTACTTC
CASSGSLAGVQQYF
>-|TRBJ1-1|-|TRBV18
TGTGCCAGCTCACCACCGGGACTAGAAGTGACTGAAGCTTTCTTT
CASSPPGLEVTEAFF
>-|TRBJ2-7|-|TRBV28
TGTGCCAGCAGTTTCCACCTGGGTGGCAGGGGCTACGAGCAGTACTTC
CASSFHLGGRGYEQYF
>-|TRBJ1-2|-|TRBV10-3
TGTGCCATCAGTGCGGGGGGCGGTAACTATGGCTACACCTTC
CAISAGGGNYGYTF
>-|TRBJ2-1|-|TRBV28
TGTGCCCAGGGGGGCTCACGCGGTGAGCAGTTCTTC
CAQGGSRGEQFF
>-|TRBJ2-3|TRBD1|TRBV19
TGTGCCAGTAGTACCGGGACAGGCACAGATACGCAGTATTTT
CASSTGTGTDTQYF
>-|TRBJ2-3|-|TRBV14
TGTGCCAGCAGCCAAGATTTTTCGGGGCAGTATTTT
CASSQDFSGQYF
>few|TRBJ2-7|TRBD1|TRBV28
TGTGCCAGCAGTTTATGGGGGACAGGGGACCACGAGCAGTACTTC
CASSLWGTGDHEQYF
>-|TRBJ1-3|-|TRBV10-3
TGTGCCATCAGTGAGCAGGGGCAATCATACACCATATATTTT
CAISEQGQSYTIYF
>-|TRBJ1-4|-|TRBV5-6
TGTGCCAGCAGCTCCGGGAGTGGTGCGGGCTTTGGAGATGAAAAACTGTTTTTT
CASSSGSGAGFGDEKLFF
>-|TRBJ1-1|-|TRBV10-2
TGCGCCAGCAGTGGGAGTAACACTGAAGCTTTCTTT
CASSGSNTEAFF
>-|TRBJ2-1|-|TRBV10-3
TGTGCCATCAGTTCCCCTAGCAAGGTTAGCGATGAGCAGTTCTTC
CAISSPSKVSDEQFF
>few|TRBJ2-5|-|TRBV21-1
TGTGCCAGCAGCAAAGAGGAGGTGCCCGGCCAAGAGACCCAGTACTTC
CASSKEEVPGQETQYF
>few|TRBJ2-5|-|TRBV19
TGTGCCAGTAGGGGGAGACAGGTTCAAGAGACCCAGTACTTC
CASRGRQVQETQYF
>-|TRBJ1-5|-|TRBV4-1
TGCGCCAGCAGCCAACAGGACAGATTTCAGCCCCAGCATTTT
CASSQQDRFQPQHF
>-|TRBJ1-1|TRBD1|TRBV19
TGTGCCAGTAGTACCGACAGGGGTGAAGCTTTCTTT
CASSTDRGEAFF
>-|TRBJ1-3|-|TRBV15
TGTGCCACCAGCAGGAGATCTGGAAACACCATATATTTT
CATSRRSGNTIYF
>few|TRBJ2-7|-|TRBV5-4
TGTGCCAGCAGCCCGGGGGTCGGGAGCATTTACGAGCAGTACTTC
CASSPGVGSIYEQYF
>once|TRBJ1-2|-|TRBV30
TGTGCCTGGGTACAGGGTCAAGGCTACACCTTC
CAWVQGQGYTF
>few|TRBJ2-3|-|TRBV5-1
TGCGCCAGCAGCTTGGATTCCGTGCGGGCGTTCACAGATACGCAGTATTTT
CASSLDSVRAFTDTQYF
>few|TRBJ2-7|-|TRBV6-6
TGTGCCAGCAGTCGTAGTTTGGCCTACGAGCAGTACTTC
CASSRSLAYEQYF
>-|TRBJ2-7|-|TRBV5-1
TGCGCCAGCAGCTTGGCAGGGGCCGGAGACGAGCAGTACTTC
CASSLAGAGDEQYF
>-|TRBJ1-2|-|TRBV28
TGTGCCAGCAGGACCAAGGGGATTCCCTATGGCTACACCTTC
CASRTKGIPYGYTF